These 9 T cell receptor beta chains originate from one sample sequenced in a study of control samples from healthy donors and cancer patients. Only in-frame clones appear in the TCRdb table, and some are missing; sequencing was by immunoSEQ multiplex PCR. The sample contains around 120,000 clones, 91% of which appear only once. The sequenced sample consisted of blood. The receptors shown here come from a woman younger than 35 in good health.

The genes are TRBV7-9 and TRBJ1-1; D is possibly TRBD1 (5 bases). Germline values: CDR1 SEHNR, CDR2 FQNEAQ (reference sequence). This CDR3 has 15 residues. V was clipped by 3 bases and J by 7 bases, with 18 bases between them. CDR3 coding DNA: TGTGCCAGCAGCTTTTCCCGCCCGGGGGGGGGTGAAGCTTTCTTT. Its protein is CASSFSRPGGGEAFF. Looking up the rest from reference TRBV7-9 and TRBJ1-1 gives the full variable domain: DTGVSQNPRHKITKRGQNVTFRCDPISEHNRLYWYRQTLGQGPEFLTYFQNEAQLEKSRLLSDRFSAERPKGSFSTLEIQRTEQGDSAMYLCASSFSRPGGGEAFFGQGTRLTVV.

This clone occurred many times. This sequence joins TRBV7-2 and TRBJ1-4; 9 nucleotides agree with TRBD1. CDR3 length: 16 residues. The germline V gene encodes CDR1 SGHTA and CDR2 FQGNSA. With 1 base clipped from V and 5 bases from J, the junction kept 5 bases outside the gene matches. CDR3 region: CASSLVGTGTNEKLFF. The DNA of the CDR3 is TGTGCCAGCAGCTTAGTGGGGACAGGGACCAATGAAAAACTGTTTTTT.

The chain uses TRBV21-1 and TRBJ1-4; the D call of TRBD1 is as the table states it, not checked on the DNA. TRBV21-1 is a pseudogene locus. CDR3 length equals 18 residues. The CDR3 here is CASSRFEGQGRGDEKLFF. The CDR3 coding sequence is TGTGCCAGCAGCAGGTTCGAGGGACAGGGGCGGGGTGATGAAAAACTGTTTTTT.

The CDR3 region has the DNA TGTGCCAGCAGCTTAGGGGACAGGGATATATTCCCACAGTACTTC. This codes for CASSLGDRDIFPQYF. V gene TRBV7-9 combines with J gene TRBJ2-4; TRBD1 matches 9 bases. After removal of 1 base from V and 13 bases from J, the junction contained 11 bases not matched to a gene. Germline V CDR1 and CDR2: SEHNR, FQNEAQ (reference sequence). This CDR3 has 15 residues.

CDR3 sequence: CASSLAGRVHGYTF. For the CDR3, the DNA is TGTGCCAGCAGCTTAGCAGGCAGGGTCCATGGCTACACCTTC. The chain employs TRBV7-2 and TRBJ1-2, with D possibly TRBD1 on 5 matching bases. V lost 0 bases, J lost 6 bases, and 11 bases lay in between. Germline CDR1 SGHTA, CDR2 FQGNSA. The CDR3 is 14 amino acids.

The genes are TRBV19 and TRBJ1-6; D uncertain. V shed 5 bases and J shed 12 bases, with 17 bases lying between them. The CDR3 spans 14 residues. The germline V gene has CDR1 LNHDA and CDR2 SQIVND (reference sequence). In nucleotides, the CDR3 is TGTGCCAGTAGTCCTCAGGCGGCAGAGAGACCCCTCCACTTT. As protein: CASSPQAAERPLHF.

V usage is TRBV19 and J usage is TRBJ1-5; 9 bases line up with TRBD1. Trimming took 7 bases from V and 8 from J; bases not matched to a gene: 6. The CDR3 covers 13 residues. The germline V gene encodes CDR1 LNHDA and CDR2 SQIVND (reference sequence). The CDR3 DNA reads as TGTGCCAGTACCCGGACAGGGGTAAAGCCCCAGCATTTT. Translating gives CASTRTGVKPQHF.

This CDR3 is CASSELAGGGNEQFF. The DNA for the CDR3 is TGCGCCAGCAGCGAACTAGCGGGAGGTGGAAATGAGCAGTTCTTC. This sequence joins TRBV5-1 and TRBJ2-1, with 12 positions matching TRBD2. J was trimmed by 7 bases and V by 4 bases; bases with no gene match: 6. This CDR3 is built from 15 residues. Germline CDR1 is SGHRS and CDR2 is YFSETQ.

This chain joins TRBV5-1 and TRBJ2-4; 7 bases align to TRBD1. The CDR3 contains 17 residues. V was pared by 2 bases and J by 0 bases, with 8 bases of the junction left unmatched. In germline, CDR1 is SGHRS, CDR2 YFSETQ. Here the CDR3 DNA reads TGCGCCAGCAGCTTTCTTGGGACAGCTGTAGCCAAAAACATTCAGTACTTC. Translation: CASSFLGTAVAKNIQYF. Full variable domain (missing parts from reference TRBV5-1 and TRBJ2-4): KAGVTQTPRYLIKTRGQQVTLSCSPISGHRSVSWYQQTPGQGLQFLFEYFSETQRNKGNFPGRFSGRQFSNSRSEMNVSTLELGDSALYLCASSFLGTAVAKNIQYFGAGTRLSVL.